This TCR beta chain emerged from a study of technical replicates of blood from a handful of donors. Clones were read by immunoSEQ multiplex PCR, and TCRdb kept only the in-frame ones, dropping some. The sample consists of approximately 75,000 clones, approximately 97% of them appearing once. Germline assignment: CDR1 MNHEY and CDR2 SVGAGI. Deletions cut 6 bases from V and 4 bases from J, with 15 bases between. The CDR3 covers 14 residues. This clone was counted once. The sequenced material came from T cells isolated from PBMCs. The sequence was collected from a human donor in good health. V is TRBV6-5 and J is TRBJ1-1, with D maybe TRBD1 (5 bases). The CDR3: CASSHGRGGTEAFF. The CDR3 DNA follows: TGTGCCAGCAGCCATGGGAGGGGCGGCACTGAAGCTTTCTTT.